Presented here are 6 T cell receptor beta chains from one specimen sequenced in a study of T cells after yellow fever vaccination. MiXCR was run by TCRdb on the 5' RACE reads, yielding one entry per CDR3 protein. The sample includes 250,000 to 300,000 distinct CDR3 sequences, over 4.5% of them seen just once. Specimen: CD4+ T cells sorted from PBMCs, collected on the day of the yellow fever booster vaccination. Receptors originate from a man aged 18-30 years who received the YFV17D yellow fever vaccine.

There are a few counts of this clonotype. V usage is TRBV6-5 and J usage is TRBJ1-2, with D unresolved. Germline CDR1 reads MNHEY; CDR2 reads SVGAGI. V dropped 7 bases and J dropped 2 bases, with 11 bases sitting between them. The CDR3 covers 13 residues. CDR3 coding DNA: TGTGCCAGCACCCGAGACGGGAACTATGGCTACACCTTC. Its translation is CASTRDGNYGYTF.

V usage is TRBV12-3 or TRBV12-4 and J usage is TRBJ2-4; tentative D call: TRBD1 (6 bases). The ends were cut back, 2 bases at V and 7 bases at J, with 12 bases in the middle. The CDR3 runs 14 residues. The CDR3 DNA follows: TGTGCCAGCAGTTTACCAGGGGCGCGGAACATTCAGTACTTC. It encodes CASSLPGARNIQYF.

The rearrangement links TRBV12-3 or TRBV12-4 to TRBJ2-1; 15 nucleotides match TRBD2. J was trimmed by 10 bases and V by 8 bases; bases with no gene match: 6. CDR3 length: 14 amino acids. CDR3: CASSSGLAGGEQFF. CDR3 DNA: TGTGCCAGCTCCTCGGGACTAGCGGGGGGAGAGCAGTTCTTC.

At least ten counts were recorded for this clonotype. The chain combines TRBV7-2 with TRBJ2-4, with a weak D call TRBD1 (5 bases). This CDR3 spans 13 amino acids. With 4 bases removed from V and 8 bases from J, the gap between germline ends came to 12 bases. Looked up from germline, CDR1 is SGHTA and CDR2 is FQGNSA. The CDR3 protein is CASSSRGGDIQYF. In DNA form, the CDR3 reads TGTGCCAGCAGCTCTAGGGGCGGAGACATTCAGTACTTC.

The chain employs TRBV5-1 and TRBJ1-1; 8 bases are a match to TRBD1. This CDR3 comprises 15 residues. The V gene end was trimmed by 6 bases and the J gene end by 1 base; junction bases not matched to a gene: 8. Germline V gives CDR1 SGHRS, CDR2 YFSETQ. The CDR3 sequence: CASNPTGTGNTEAFF. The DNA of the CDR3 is TGCGCCAGCAACCCGACCGGGACAGGGAACACTGAAGCTTTCTTT.

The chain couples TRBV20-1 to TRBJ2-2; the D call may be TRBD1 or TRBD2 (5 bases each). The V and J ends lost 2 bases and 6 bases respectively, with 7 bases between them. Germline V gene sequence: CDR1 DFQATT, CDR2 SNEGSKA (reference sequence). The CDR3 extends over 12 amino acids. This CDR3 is CSARSGPGELFF. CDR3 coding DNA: TGCAGTGCTAGATCGGGGCCCGGGGAGCTGTTTTTT.